The clone carrying this T cell receptor beta chain was counted at least ten times. Its antigen is not known. These data are taken from a study of CD8 T cells in ankylosing spondylitis. The CDR3 contains 16 residues. V gave up 4 bases and J gave up 0 bases, with 16 bases separating them. The germline CDR1 and CDR2 sequences are SGHRS and YFSETQ. TCRdb reprocessed the 5' RACE reads with MiXCR, giving one entry per CDR3 protein. The sample comprises around 490,000 distinct CDR3 sequences, less than 6% of which are singletons, and approximately 3.5% rests with the top ten. Whole-study results and caveats: Reactive arthritis synovial fluid and blood were previously reported to contain some motif variants. Made up of under ten highly homologous variants, a TCR beta motif appeared characteristic of ankylosing spondylitis blood.

V usage is TRBV5-1 and J usage is TRBJ1-1, with a weak D call TRBD1 (5 bases). Sequencing input: blood, either unsorted or a sorted T cell fraction (not recorded which). This clonotype originated in a male donor with ankylosing spondylitis. The CDR3 reads CASSPWDSGMNTEAFF. CDR3 nucleotide sequence: TGCGCCAGCAGCCCCTGGGACTCCGGAATGAACACTGAAGCTTTCTTT.